This T cell receptor (beta chain) was documented in a study of blood T cell repertoires in COVID-19. Study details: COVID-19 samples, acute and convalescent, were from the United States, Italy and Spain. In each case, the material was cDNA or gDNA derived from T cells, B-cell-depleted T cells, or PBMCs.

Per the original data handling: Reference gene primer amplification gave nucleated cell count estimates. Clones were read by immunoSEQ multiplex PCR, and TCRdb kept only the in-frame ones, dropping some. V and J calls and clone size are copied from that table; D and trimming were computed from the DNA. Of under 300,000 clones detected, 89% appear once; the ten largest clones hold 2% to 2.5%. Per the germline V gene, CDR1 is ENHRY and CDR2 is SYGVKD. This CDR3 spans 14 amino acids. With 6 bases removed from V and 6 bases from J, the gap between germline ends came to 12 bases. The TCR sequence derives from a man aged 50 or older with acute or convalescent COVID-19. V gene TRBV10-3 combines with J gene TRBJ1-6, with D maybe TRBD1 (5 bases). Sequenced sample: peripheral blood. In nucleotides, the CDR3 is TGTGCCATCAGCCGGGACTCCGGTAATTCACCCCTCCACTTT. Residues: CAISRDSGNSPLHF.